The T cell receptor beta chain under discussion was sequenced for a study of T cells in Graves' hyperthyroidism and ophthalmopathy. It was RNA transcripts that yielded the amplified TCR beta CDR3 regions. During a first-round RT-PCR of the TCR CDR3, the HTBI primer set was used. TCRdb used MiXCR to reprocess the multiplex PCR reads, holding one entry per CDR3 protein. The table includes fewer than 350,000 distinct CDR3 sequences, roughly a fifth detected once. The sample taken for sequencing was blood. The receptor comes from a woman between 50 and 59 years old with Graves' hyperthyroidism.

CDR3 bases: TGTGCCAGCTCACCCGAGGGAGGGGATACGCAGTATTTT. Translated: CASSPEGGDTQYF. The chain links TRBV18 to TRBJ2-3, with TRBD2 matching 7 bases. With V trimmed by 3 bases and J by 6 bases, 3 bases remained unmatched. Germline CDR1 is KGHSH and CDR2 is LQKENI. The CDR3 loop spans 13 amino acids.